The clone carrying this T cell receptor (beta chain) was counted a single time. Using immunoSEQ multiplex PCR, the repertoire was profiled, and TCRdb retains in-frame clones only, with some absent. This table has approximately 440,000 clones, less than 95% appearing once. This sample stems from a study of blood T cell repertoires in COVID-19. The trim removed 10 bases at V and 7 bases at J, leaving 9 bases unmatched. The CDR3 extends over 13 amino acids. The receptor's source is a young man who had recovered from COVID-19. The J gene is TRBJ1-2, the V gene TRBV12-3 or TRBV12-4, with 10 bases lining up with TRBD1. The sample consisted of PBMCs or T cells enriched from blood (not recorded which). The CDR3 protein is CATQSGTGVGYTF. DNA of the CDR3: TGTGCCACCCAGTCCGGGACAGGGGTTGGCTACACCTTC.